The entry below describes one T cell receptor beta chain. Its antigen is still unknown. The data are from a study of regulatory T cells in long-lasting Graves disease. Study outcomes and limitations: Thyroid tissue was not sampled; only peripheral blood was.

The V gene end was trimmed by 6 bases and the J gene end by 7 bases; junction bases not matched to a gene: 18. This CDR3 spans 17 amino acids. The germline V gene has CDR1 MNHNS and CDR2 SASEGT. Time point denoted: newly diagnosed GD, antithyroid drugs for less than 3 months. Generation of the TCR library employed RNA extracted from PBMCs. CDR3 regions were amplified by Arm-PCR using iRepertoire HTBI primers to build TCR beta libraries. TCRdb re-called the multiplex PCR reads through MiXCR, storing one row per CDR3 protein. The sample records a few hundred thousand distinct CDR3 sequences, over 14% being singletons. Another study also made use of these data, one on T cells in Graves' hyperthyroidism and ophthalmopathy. That publication notes: First-round RT-PCR of the TCR CDR3 relied on the HTBI primer set.

The input for sequencing was peripheral blood mononuclear cells (PBMCs), taken at new diagnosis, from a patient treated with antithyroid drugs. This receptor was identified in a woman aged 40 to 55 with Graves disease. V is TRBV6-1 and J is TRBJ2-1; 7 bases match TRBD2. CDR3 DNA: TGTGCCAGCAGCCTAGACCCGTTGCGGGAGCTGAGGAATGAGCAGTTCTTC. Translating it yields CASSLDPLRELRNEQFF.